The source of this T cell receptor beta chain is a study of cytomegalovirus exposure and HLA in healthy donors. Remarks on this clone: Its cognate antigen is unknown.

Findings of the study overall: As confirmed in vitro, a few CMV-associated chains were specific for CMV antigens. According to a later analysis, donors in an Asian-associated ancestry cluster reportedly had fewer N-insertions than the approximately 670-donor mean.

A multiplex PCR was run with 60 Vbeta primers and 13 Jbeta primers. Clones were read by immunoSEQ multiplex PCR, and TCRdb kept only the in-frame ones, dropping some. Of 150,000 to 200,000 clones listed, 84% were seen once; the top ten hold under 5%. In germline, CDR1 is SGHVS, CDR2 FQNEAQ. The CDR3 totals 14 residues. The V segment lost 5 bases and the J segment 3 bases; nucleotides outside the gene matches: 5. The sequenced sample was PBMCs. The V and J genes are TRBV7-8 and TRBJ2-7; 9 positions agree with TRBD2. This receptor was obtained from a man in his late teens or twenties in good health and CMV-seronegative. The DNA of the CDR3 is TGTGCCAGCAGCCGCGGGGGGGCTTACTACGAGCAGTACTTC. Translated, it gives CASSRGGAYYEQYF. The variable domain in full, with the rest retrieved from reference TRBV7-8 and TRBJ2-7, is GAGVSQSPRYKVAKRGQDVALRCDPISGHVSLFWYQQALGQGPEFLTYFQNEAQLDKSGLPSDRFFAERPEGSVSTLKIQRTQQEDSAVYLCASSRGGAYYEQYFGPGTRLTVT.